These 23 T cell receptor beta chains originate from one sample sequenced in a study of T cell responses to AZD1222 COVID-19 vaccine. Measured with immunoSEQ multiplex PCR; TCRdb has only the in-frame clones, and not every one. The table has 20,000 or so clones, around nine tenths seen once. The sequenced sample was peripheral blood, obtained 28 days after the second AZD1222 dose. The receptors originated from an adult who received the AZD1222 COVID-19 vaccine.

The V call is TRBV19, the J call TRBJ1-2; possible D gene TRBD1, 5 bases. Trimming removed 8 bases from V and 4 bases from J, with 20 bases in between. Germline CDR1 is LNHDA and CDR2 is SQIVND (reference sequence). The CDR3 runs 15 residues. This chain's CDR3 is CASSSFPQAGYGYTF. The CDR3 DNA reads TGTGCCAGTTCATCCTTTCCACAGGCCGGCTATGGCTACACCTTC.

The chain recombines TRBV11-2 with TRBJ2-1; D uncertain. V lost 1 base, J lost 5 bases, and 9 bases lay in between. The V gene's germline CDR1 is SGHAT and CDR2 FQNNGV. CDR3 length: 14 residues. The CDR3 protein is CASSLGAGNNEQFF. CDR3 DNA sequence: TGTGCCAGCAGCTTAGGGGCAGGTAACAATGAGCAGTTCTTC.

The chain is built from TRBV13 and TRBJ2-4, with TRBD2 identical over 7 bases. Germline values: CDR1 PRHDT, CDR2 FYEKMQ (reference sequence). The CDR3 is 15 amino acids. Losses at the gene ends were 5 bases for V and 0 bases for J; bases not matched to a gene: 4. This chain's CDR3 is CASSPIAGAKNIQYF. Here the CDR3 DNA reads TGTGCCAGCAGCCCGATAGCGGGAGCCAAAAACATTCAGTACTTC.

This rearrangement joins TRBV19 to TRBJ2-3; possible D gene TRBD1, 5 bases. Germline V lookup: CDR1 LNHDA, CDR2 SQIVND (reference sequence). Trimming left V 5 bases short and J 6 bases short, with 12 bases between. This CDR3 is 13 amino acids long. CDR3 nucleotide sequence: TGTGCCAGTAGTGGACAAGACGGGGATACGCAGTATTTT. This gives the protein CASSGQDGDTQYF.

The chain carries TRBV20-1 and TRBJ2-7, with D perhaps matching TRBD1 (6 bases). Per germline, CDR1 DFQATT and CDR2 SNEGSKA (reference sequence). CDR3 length: 11 residues. V lost 6 bases to trimming and J lost 7 bases, with 13 bases between them. CDR3 in amino acids: CSATQGWEQYF. For the CDR3, the DNA is TGCAGTGCAACTCAGGGGTGGGAGCAGTACTTC.

Here the CDR3 reads CASSTATGELFF. CDR3 DNA: TGTGCCAGCAGCACCGCTACCGGGGAGCTGTTTTTT. The chain uses TRBV7-3 and TRBJ2-2; D is unclear. From germline, CDR1 is SGHTA and CDR2 FQGTGA. The CDR3 has 12 residues. Trimming left V 5 bases short and J 5 bases short, with 6 bases between.

This rearrangement joins TRBV7-2 to TRBJ1-1; no reliable D call. V lost 6 bases, J lost 3 bases, and 11 bases lay in between. This CDR3 comprises 13 residues. Germline values: CDR1 SGHTA, CDR2 FQGNSA. CDR3 amino acids: CASSYVQHTEAFF. In nucleotides, the CDR3 is TGTGCCAGCAGTTATGTACAGCACACTGAAGCTTTCTTT.

The CDR3 sequence: CATTVTEAFF. In DNA, the CDR3 is TGTGCCACCACGGTCACTGAAGCTTTCTTT. The chain joins TRBV24-1 to TRBJ1-1; unclear D gene. Germline V gene sequence: CDR1 KGHDR, CDR2 SFDVKD. V was shortened by 8 bases and J by 4 bases, with 4 bases between the two germline ends. The CDR3 has 10 residues.

The gene calls are TRBV11-1 and TRBJ2-7; 8 nucleotides line up with TRBD1. After removal of 3 bases from V and 5 bases from J, the junction contained 9 bases not matched to a gene. CDR3 size: 15 residues. The germline V gene encodes CDR1 SGHAT and CDR2 FQDESV (reference sequence). This CDR3 is CASSFGQGGRNEQYF. The CDR3 DNA follows: TGTGCCAGCAGCTTCGGACAGGGTGGGCGCAACGAGCAGTACTTC.

The genes are TRBV29-1 and TRBJ2-2; perhaps TRBD1 as D (6 bases). Trimming left V 4 bases short and J 4 bases short, with 16 bases between. The CDR3 is 15 residues long. Germline V lookup: CDR1 SQVTM, CDR2 ANQGSEA. The CDR3 DNA reads as TGCAGCGTTGGACCAGGGGACGCGGGCACCGGGGAGCTGTTTTTT. It codes for CSVGPGDAGTGELFF.

The rearrangement links TRBV18 to TRBJ2-5; 10 bases align to TRBD1. CDR1 and CDR2 from the germline V gene are KGHSH and LQKENI. With 3 bases clipped from V and 5 bases from J, the junction kept 6 bases outside the gene matches. The CDR3 length is 15 residues. The DNA of the CDR3 is TGTGCCAGCTCACCGGGACAGGGGTATCTCGAGACCCAGTACTTC. This codes for CASSPGQGYLETQYF.

The chain uses TRBV28 and TRBJ2-1; D is unclear. Germline CDR1 MDHEN, CDR2 SYDVKM. Trimming took off 7 bases at V and 7 bases at J, with 11 bases between the two ends. This CDR3 has 12 amino acids. The CDR3 region is CASNLRWNEQFF. CDR3 DNA: TGTGCCAGCAACCTTCGGTGGAATGAGCAGTTCTTC.

The genes are TRBV28 and TRBJ2-2; no clear D. CDR3 length: 11 amino acids. The V end lost 2 bases, the J end lost 9 bases, and 4 bases lay between the germline ends. CDR1 and CDR2 from the germline V gene are MDHEN and SYDVKM. CDR3 protein: CASSLRRELFF. CDR3 coding DNA: TGTGCCAGCAGTTTACGTCGGGAGCTGTTTTTT.

V usage is TRBV12-5 and J usage is TRBJ2-3, with D tentatively TRBD2 (5 bases). Between the trimmed V and J ends, which lost 7 bases and 5 bases, there was a span of 16 bases. This CDR3 region has 14 residues. From germline, CDR1 is LGHNT and CDR2 FRNRAP. CDR3 DNA sequence: TGTGCTAGTGCCTTGGGTCGGGGAAGAGATACGCAGTATTTT. Its protein product is CASALGRGRDTQYF.

V is TRBV6-5 and J is TRBJ1-1, with 7 positions matching TRBD1. Looked up from germline, CDR1 is MNHEY and CDR2 is SVGAGI. Germline trimming cut 6 bases from V and 1 base from J; bases unmatched to any gene: 5. The length of the CDR3 is 14 residues. This CDR3 is CASSPRGGNTEAFF. The DNA for the CDR3 is TGTGCCAGCAGCCCCAGGGGGGGGAACACTGAAGCTTTCTTT.

This sequence joins TRBV3-1 (or the pseudogene TRBV3-2) and TRBJ2-5; tentative D call: TRBD1 (6 bases). Looked up from germline, CDR1 is LGHDT and CDR2 is YNNKEL (reference sequence). The CDR3 consists of 12 residues. Trimming removed 2 bases from V and 9 bases from J, with 10 bases in between. The CDR3, as DNA: TGTGCCAGCAGCCAATTGGGGGCTCCCCAGTACTTC. This encodes CASSQLGAPQYF.

The V call is TRBV11-2, the J call TRBJ1-2; TRBD1 aligns across 8 bases. Trimming took 5 bases from V and 0 from J; bases not matched to a gene: 14. CDR3 size: 18 residues. CDR1 and CDR2 from the germline V gene are SGHAT and FQNNGV. The CDR3 DNA follows: TGTGCCAGCAGCATAGCAGGTTCGGGACAGGCTTCTAACTATGGCTACACCTTC. This codes for CASSIAGSGQASNYGYTF.

This clone was picked up one time. V usage is TRBV5-6 and J usage is TRBJ1-2; D might be TRBD1 (5 bases). CDR1 SGHDT and CDR2 YYEEEE come from the germline V gene. Trimming shortened V by 4 bases and J by 0 bases, and 16 bases separated the two germline ends. The CDR3 is 16 amino acids. CDR3 nucleotide sequence: TGTGCCAGCAGCCGGGGGAGGGAAGATCCTAACTATGGCTACACCTTC. Translating gives CASSRGREDPNYGYTF.

J is TRBJ2-1 and V is TRBV18; a possible D gene is TRBD2 (6 bases). This CDR3 comprises 16 residues. CDR1 KGHSH and CDR2 LQKENI come from the germline V gene. Deletions cut 2 bases from V and 5 bases from J, with 16 bases between. DNA for the CDR3: TGTGCCAGCTCACCAGGGGGACTCGTCGGGGACAATGAGCAGTTCTTC. This translates into CASSPGGLVGDNEQFF. Looking up the rest from reference TRBV18 and TRBJ2-1 gives the full variable domain: NAGVMQNPRHLVRRRGQEARLRCSPMKGHSHVYWYRQLPEEGLKFMVYLQKENIIDESGMPKERFSAEFPKEGPSILRIQQVVRGDSAAYFCASSPGGLVGDNEQFFGPGTRLTVL.

J is TRBJ2-5 and V is TRBV20-1; D is undetermined. Trimming removed 6 bases at V and 5 bases at J, with 10 bases between. Per germline, CDR1 DFQATT and CDR2 SNEGSKA (reference sequence). The CDR3 contains 11 residues. The CDR3 coding sequence is TGCAGTGCCTCCGGTTCTGAGACCCAGTACTTC. Residues: CSASGSETQYF.

The rearrangement joins TRBV5-1 to TRBJ2-2; 10 positions match TRBD2. The length of the CDR3 is 16 residues. J lost 0 bases, V lost 3 bases, and 2 bases had no gene match. Germline CDR1 SGHRS, CDR2 YFSETQ. CDR3 sequence: CASSSGLATNTGELFF. In DNA form, the CDR3 reads TGCGCCAGCAGCTCGGGACTAGCGACGAACACCGGGGAGCTGTTTTTT.

V is TRBV3-1 (or the pseudogene TRBV3-2) and J is TRBJ2-5; possible D gene TRBD1, 6 bases. From germline, CDR1 is LGHDT and CDR2 YNNKEL (reference sequence). This CDR3 has 15 amino acids. V lost 1 base to trimming and J lost 5 bases, with 14 bases between them. The CDR3 reads CASSQGSRGRETQYF. CDR3 bases: TGTGCCAGCAGCCAAGGGTCCAGGGGACGGGAGACCCAGTACTTC.

The gene calls are TRBV19 and TRBJ1-2; the D gene is possibly TRBD1 (5 bases). The germline V and J ends were trimmed by 7 bases and 4 bases, with 19 bases remaining between them. This CDR3 region has 15 residues. CDR1 is LNHDA, CDR2 SQIVND, per germline (reference sequence). CDR3 DNA: TGTGCCAGTACCTCGGACCTTTTTGGGGGCTATGGCTACACCTTC. Protein product: CASTSDLFGGYGYTF.